The rows below give T cell receptor beta chains drawn from one sample of a study of identical twins. TCRdb ran MiXCR on the 5' RACE reads and lists one entry per CDR3 protein. Counted here are over 250,000 distinct CDR3 sequences, 7.5% to 9.5% occurring once; the ten biggest clones make up approximately 6.6%. The same sample was also used in a study of yellow fever vaccine responses in identical twins.

The material sequenced was CD8+ T cells sorted from blood. These receptors originate from a woman under 30 in good health. CDR3s include the opening cysteine and the closing phenylalanine or tryptophan. D genes are given only for firm matches. Some rows mark clone size as missing; the rest say once, few, many or name a class of expanded clone.

>15|.|.|TRBJ2-7|TRBV29-1
TGCAGCGTTGAAACGACAGAGAGTAATTCCTACGAGCAGTACTTC
CSVETTESNSYEQYF
>15|.|TRBD2|TRBJ2-1|TRBV6-2/TRBV6-3
TGTGCCAGCGCTGGGGGACTAGTTTCTTTTAATGAGCAGTTCTTC
CASAGGLVSFNEQFF
>12|.|.|TRBJ1-1|TRBV20-1
TGCAGTGCTAGAGATCTATACACTGAAGCTTTCTTT
CSARDLYTEAFF
>15|.|TRBD2|TRBJ2-1|TRBV7-9
TGTGCCAGCAGCTTCAGCGGGGGGCCCTACAATGAGCAGTTCTTC
CASSFSGGPYNEQFF
>16|many|.|TRBJ2-3|TRBV27
TGTGCCAGCAGTTTCAGGGGAGAATCTAGCACAGATACGCAGTATTTT
CASSFRGESSTDTQYF
>17|few|TRBD2|TRBJ2-3|TRBV20-1
TGCAGTGCTAGACCGATCTTAGCGGGGGGGCAGACAGATACGCAGTATTTT
CSARPILAGGQTDTQYF
>16|few|TRBD1|TRBJ2-7|TRBV7-9
TGTGCCAGCAGCCCACGTGGGGACAGGGGTCCCCTCGAGCAGTACTTC
CASSPRGDRGPLEQYF
>16|few|.|TRBJ2-7|TRBV2
TGTGCCAGCAGTGAAGGGGGGGTTATTTTCTCCTACGAGCAGTACTTC
CASSEGGVIFSYEQYF
>16|many|TRBD2|TRBJ2-1|TRBV6-1
TGTGCCAGCAGTGCCACGAGCGGGGGACCCTACAATGAGCAGTTCTTC
CASSATSGGPYNEQFF
>17|.|TRBD2|TRBJ2-7|TRBV6-1
TGTGCCAGCAGTCCGCGACTAGCGGGATTCCGGCTCTCCTTATTAAACTTC
CASSPRLAGFRLSLLNF
>15|few|TRBD2|TRBJ2-3|TRBV24-1
TGTGCCACCACTTCGGGACTAGGGAGGGCAGATACGCAGTATTTT
CATTSGLGRADTQYF
>16|.|TRBD2|TRBJ2-1|TRBV28
TGTGCCAGCAGTTTGGATTTCGCGGGAGGTGGAAATGAGCAGTTCTTC
CASSLDFAGGGNEQFF
>16|many|.|TRBJ2-2|TRBV4-3
TGCGCCAGCAGCCAAGCGTGGGGACCCAACACCGGGGAGCTGTTTTTT
CASSQAWGPNTGELFF
>13|.|.|TRBJ1-1|TRBV5-5
TGTGCCAGCATGCACCCCCCGAACACTGAAGCTTTCTTT
CASMHPPNTEAFF
>13|.|.|TRBJ1-1|TRBV9
TGTGCCAGCAGCGCCGACAGTGCGGCTGAAGCTTTCTTT
CASSADSAAEAFF
>18|.|TRBD2|TRBJ2-2|TRBV15
TGTGCCACCAGCAGAGATTTCGCGGGAGGCACGAGCACCGGGGAGCTGTTTTTT
CATSRDFAGGTSTGELFF
>14|many|.|TRBJ2-1|TRBV7-8
TGTGCCAGCAGCTTTGGCACAGTCTACAATGAGCAGTTCTTC
CASSFGTVYNEQFF
>19|few|TRBD1|TRBJ2-6|TRBV11-2
TGTGCCAGCAGCCCCATTCCGGGACAGGGGATCTCTGGGGCCAACGTCCTGACTTTC
CASSPIPGQGISGANVLTF
>17|.|.|TRBJ1-2|TRBV3-1
TGTGCCAGCAGCACGGAGGAGTACTGGCTGGATGGATCTGGCTACACCTTC
CASSTEEYWLDGSGYTF
>13|few|TRBD1|TRBJ1-2|TRBV7-9
TGTGCCACCACAGGGGCACCTCGAGGGGGCTACACCTTC
CATTGAPRGGYTF
>13|few|.|TRBJ1-3|TRBV11-2
TGTGCCAGCCGGCAGTCGGCTGGAAACACCATATATTTT
CASRQSAGNTIYF
>16|many|TRBD2|TRBJ2-3|TRBV24-1
TGTGCCACCAGTGACCGCCTAGCGGGAGGGCTCCATACGCAGTATTTT
CATSDRLAGGLHTQYF
>12|.|.|TRBJ1-2|TRBV29-1
TGCAGCGTTGACCGCTTGGACACGACGCACACCTTC
CSVDRLDTTHTF
>17|few|TRBD2|TRBJ2-3|TRBV12-3/TRBV12-4
TGTGCCAGCTCCCTAGAACCGGGACTAGTTAGCACAGATACGCAGTATTTT
CASSLEPGLVSTDTQYF
>15|many|.|TRBJ1-1|TRBV7-6
TGTGCCAGCAGCTTTAATCAAGAGGGCATTGCTGAAGCTTTCTTT
CASSFNQEGIAEAFF
>13|few|.|TRBJ2-1|TRBV12-5
TGTGCTAGTGGTTTGACTACTTTGGCTGAGCAGTTCTTC
CASGLTTLAEQFF
>18|many|.|TRBJ2-6|TRBV20-1
TGCAGTGCTTCGTCGGTAAGGGGTTCGTTTTCTGGGGCCAACGTCCTGACTTTC
CSASSVRGSFSGANVLTF
>15|many|TRBD2|TRBJ2-1|TRBV7-2
TGTGCCAGCACCTACACTAGCGGGAGTAAGAATGAGCAGTTCTTC
CASTYTSGSKNEQFF
>18|.|TRBD1|TRBJ2-7|TRBV7-3
TGTGCCAGCAGCCTGCTGCGGAACCAACAGGGGGACTCCTACGAGCAGTACTTC
CASSLLRNQQGDSYEQYF
>12|.|.|TRBJ2-7|TRBV10-1
TGCGCCAGCAGTGAGGGACTGTCCGAGCAGTACTTC
CASSEGLSEQYF
>15|few|TRBD2|TRBJ2-1|TRBV15
TGTGCCACCAGTCTAGGACTAGCGGGACTCAATGAGCAGTTCTTC
CATSLGLAGLNEQFF
>14|many|.|TRBJ2-1|TRBV9
TGTGCCAGCAGCGAAGTCCCGGGTTACAATGAGCAGTTCTTC
CASSEVPGYNEQFF
>14|.|TRBD1|TRBJ1-6|TRBV2
TGTGCCAGCAGTGAGACAGGGTGGGATTCACCCCTCCACTTT
CASSETGWDSPLHF
>13|.|.|TRBJ2-7|TRBV20-1
TGCAGTGCTAGGGGGGAGTGGCTGTACGAGCAGTACTTC
CSARGEWLYEQYF
>13|.|.|TRBJ2-7|TRBV27
TGTGCCAGCAGTCTTCGGTCCTACTACGAGCAGTACTTC
CASSLRSYYEQYF
>14|.|TRBD2|TRBJ2-3|TRBV12-3/TRBV12-4
TGTGCCAGCAGTTCGTTAGCGGGAGGGGATACGCAGTATTTT
CASSSLAGGDTQYF
>10|few|.|TRBJ1-4|TRBV7-3
TGTGCCAGCACCTCAAGTAGGCTGTTTTTT
CASTSSRLFF
>12|few|.|TRBJ2-7|TRBV5-4
TGTGCCAGCAGCCCCCTCGGGGGCGAGCAGTACTTC
CASSPLGGEQYF
>13|many|TRBD2|TRBJ2-3|TRBV6-1
TGTGCCAGCGGGACTACCAGCACAGATACGCAGTATTTT
CASGTTSTDTQYF
>13|many|.|TRBJ2-2|TRBV6-4
TGTGCCAGCAGTGACTTCAACACCGGGGAGCTGTTTTTT
CASSDFNTGELFF
>14|many|.|TRBJ2-5|TRBV13
TGTGCCAGCAGCTTTAGACAGGCACAAGAGACCCAGTACTTC
CASSFRQAQETQYF
>14|few|.|TRBJ2-1|TRBV28
TGTGCCAGCAGTTTTTTTGGGGATGGCAATGAGCAGTTCTTC
CASSFFGDGNEQFF
>16|few|.|TRBJ2-5|TRBV7-9
TGTGCCAGCAGCTTATTGTTGGCAGGGGGGGAAGAGACCCAGTACTTC
CASSLLLAGGEETQYF
>12|.|.|TRBJ2-1|TRBV28
TGTGCCAGCAGAAAACAGGGTTATGAGCAGTTCTTC
CASRKQGYEQFF
>15|few|.|TRBJ2-5|TRBV5-1
TGCGCCAGCAGCTTGTCACTAGCAATACAAGAGACCCAGTACTTC
CASSLSLAIQETQYF
>15|few|TRBD2|TRBJ2-1|TRBV11-2
TGTGCCAGCAGCATGCTAGCGGGAGTAGGCAATGAGCAGTTCTTC
CASSMLAGVGNEQFF
>17|many|.|TRBJ2-3|TRBV5-1
TGCGCCAGCAGCACCGGACGGAATATAGAGAGCACAGATACGCAGTATTTT
CASSTGRNIESTDTQYF
>15|few|.|TRBJ1-1|TRBV14
TGTGCCAGCAGCCAAGATCCCAGGGGATGGACTGAAGCTTTCTTT
CASSQDPRGWTEAFF
>15|many|TRBD1|TRBJ1-1|TRBV20-1
TGCAGTGCTAGAGATTCGGACAGGGAGAACACTGAAGCTTTCTTT
CSARDSDRENTEAFF
>14|.|.|TRBJ1-6|TRBV27
TGTGCCAGCAGTTCCGGGGGATATAATTCACCCCTCCACTTT
CASSSGGYNSPLHF
>12|.|.|TRBJ2-7|TRBV2
TGTGCCAGCAGTGAAAGCCTCTACGAGCAGTACTTC
CASSESLYEQYF